The 21 T cell receptor beta chains below come from one sample, sequenced in a study of T-cell memory formation after mild COVID-19. MiXCR was run by TCRdb on the 5' RACE reads, yielding one entry per CDR3 protein. The sample contains 35,000 to 50,000 distinct CDR3 sequences, about a tenth of which appear only once. The sample consisted of PBMCs or a T cell subset sorted from them (not recorded which). All receptors derive from an adult woman who had mild COVID-19 (a few samples of this study predate the infection). Cell type and time point are not known.

This clonotype has just a few counts. This sequence joins TRBV7-9 and TRBJ1-5; D gene ambiguous. From germline, CDR1 is SEHNR and CDR2 FQNEAQ (reference sequence). The CDR3 sequence is 13 residues long. Trimming removed 1 base from V and 6 bases from J, with 7 bases in between. The CDR3 nucleotides are TGTGCCAGCAGCTTAGGGGCGGGTCAGCCCCAGCATTTT. It specifies CASSLGAGQPQHF.

This chain uses TRBV24-1 with TRBJ2-7; D remains unclear. V was cut by 3 bases and J by 8 bases, with 16 bases left in between. This CDR3 is built from 14 residues. Looked up from germline, CDR1 is KGHDR and CDR2 is SFDVKD. The CDR3 loop is CATSDPSSRLQQYF. CDR3 DNA: TGTGCCACCAGTGATCCCTCCTCCAGGCTACAGCAGTACTTC.

In its sample, this clonotype was seen a few times. The chain recombines TRBV3-1 with TRBJ2-1; 12 bases fit TRBD2. The CDR3 runs 16 residues. V was clipped by 4 bases and J by 4 bases; unmatched bases: 5. Germline V gives CDR1 LGHDT, CDR2 YNNKEL (reference sequence). The DNA of the CDR3 is TGTGCCAGCAGCCCCCCTAGCGGGAGGGTTTACAATGAGCAGTTCTTC. Its translation is CASSPPSGRVYNEQFF.

This clonotype was detected a few times. V is TRBV7-2 and J is TRBJ1-2; TRBD1 is a possible D gene (5 bases). In germline, CDR1 is SGHTA, CDR2 FQGNSA. V was pared by 2 bases and J by 1 base, with 14 bases between. The CDR3 has 16 amino acids. The CDR3 loop reads CASSLNKWGSNYGYTF. CDR3 DNA sequence: TGTGCCAGCAGCTTAAATAAATGGGGGAGTAACTATGGCTACACCTTC.

This clonotype was seen repeatedly, ten times or more. The V and J genes are TRBV5-1 and TRBJ2-7; 8 positions match TRBD2. This CDR3 region has 13 residues. V trimming: 4 bases; J trimming: 7 bases; junction bases outside the gene matches: 7. Germline CDR1 and CDR2: SGHRS and YFSETQ. The DNA for the CDR3 is TGCGCCAGCAGCGGGGGACTAGTTGAGGAGCAGTACTTC. Translated: CASSGGLVEEQYF. The full variable domain, its missing parts supplied by reference TRBV5-1 and TRBJ2-7, is KAGVTQTPRYLIKTRGQQVTLSCSPISGHRSVSWYQQTPGQGLQFLFEYFSETQRNKGNFPGRFSGRQFSNSRSEMNVSTLELGDSALYLCASSGGLVEEQYFGPGTRLTVT.

V and J are TRBV7-8 and TRBJ1-6; D is possibly TRBD1 (5 bases). The CDR3 contains 18 residues. Trimming stripped 2 bases from V and 5 bases from J, with 19 bases between. Germline V gene data show CDR1 as SGHVS and CDR2 as FQNEAQ. The CDR3, as DNA: TGTGCCAGCAGCTTAAGACGAGTGCGTGGGGCCGATAATTCACCCCTCCACTTT. It encodes CASSLRRVRGADNSPLHF.

The chain combines TRBV6-4 with TRBJ2-1; 13 positions match TRBD2. V shed 8 bases, J shed 8 bases, and the junction held 12 bases outside the gene matches. The CDR3 is 16 residues long. Germline V gene lookup returns CDR1 MRHNA and CDR2 SNTAGT. CDR3 loop: CASLFTPGLAGYEQFF. The CDR3 DNA follows: TGTGCCAGCCTGTTTACCCCGGGACTAGCGGGGTATGAGCAGTTCTTC.

The chain recombines TRBV7-2 with TRBJ2-3; 7 nucleotides align to TRBD1. Germline trimming cut 3 bases from V and 0 bases from J; bases unmatched to any gene: 3. Germline V gene sequence: CDR1 SGHTA, CDR2 FQGNSA. The CDR3 runs to 15 residues. The CDR3 bases are TGTGCCAGCAGCTTGGACAGGACTAGCACAGATACGCAGTATTTT. As protein: CASSLDRTSTDTQYF.

The rearrangement joins TRBV4-2 to TRBJ2-3, with 12 bases lining up with TRBD2. V was pared by 2 bases and J by 6 bases, with 3 bases of the junction left unmatched. CDR1 is LGHNA, CDR2 YNFKEQ, per germline. This CDR3 is built from 15 residues. The CDR3 nucleotides are TGTGCCAGCAGCCAAATGACTAGCGGGAGTGATACGCAGTATTTT. This codes for CASSQMTSGSDTQYF.

This clonotype was seen at least ten times. The V call is TRBV12-3 or TRBV12-4, the J call TRBJ2-5; D gene ambiguous. The V gene lost 4 bases and the J gene lost 4 bases, with 10 bases spanning the gap. The CDR3 is 13 residues long. The CDR3 loop is CASSSIGPETQYF. CDR3 DNA sequence: TGTGCCAGCAGTTCAATAGGCCCAGAGACCCAGTACTTC.

The sample holds a few counts of this clonotype. Here the CDR3 DNA reads TGTGCCAGCAGCTTGGAGGGACTAGCGGGAGGAGAGCAGTACTTC. Protein: CASSLEGLAGGEQYF. The chain combines TRBV5-5 with TRBJ2-7, with 15 positions matching TRBD2. Losses at the gene ends were 0 bases for V and 7 bases for J; bases not matched to a gene: 2. The CDR3 covers 15 residues. Germline lookup yields CDR1 SGHKS and CDR2 YYEKEE (reference sequence). The entire variable domain, with the rest obtained from reference TRBV5-5 and TRBJ2-7, is as follows: DAGVTQSPTHLIKTRGQQVTLRCSPISGHKSVSWYQQVLGQGPQFIFQYYEKEERGRGNFPDRFSARQFPNYSSELNVNALLLGDSALYLCASSLEGLAGGEQYFGPGTRLTVT.

This clonotype was observed at least ten times. The rearrangement uses TRBV4-1 and TRBJ2-4; D remains unclear. Germline V CDR1 and CDR2: MGHRA, YSYEKL. The CDR3 extends over 11 amino acids. V was trimmed by 3 bases and J by 11 bases, leaving 8 bases between them. The CDR3 here is CASSHSTVQYF. The CDR3 DNA sequence: TGCGCCAGCAGCCATAGCACGGTTCAGTACTTC.

V gene TRBV6-5 combines with J gene TRBJ1-2; 10 bases are a match to TRBD1. This CDR3 is 17 amino acids long. The J segment lost 5 bases and the V segment lost 6 bases, leaving 15 bases of the junction unmatched. CDR1 and CDR2 (germline): MNHEY, SVGAGI. Here the CDR3 reads CASRQLLLGQGTYGYTF. Here the CDR3 DNA reads TGTGCCAGCAGGCAACTTCTTCTGGGACAGGGGACTTATGGCTACACCTTC.

This clonotype was detected only a few times. V gene TRBV11-2 combines with J gene TRBJ2-3, with 7 bases aligning to TRBD2. The CDR3 contains 17 residues. Unmatched junction bases numbered 8, after V lost 2 bases and J lost 0 bases. Germline CDR1 SGHAT, CDR2 FQNNGV. The CDR3 reads CASSLFSRETSTDTQYF. The CDR3 DNA reads TGTGCCAGCAGCTTATTCTCGCGGGAGACAAGCACAGATACGCAGTATTTT.

The genes are TRBV5-8 and TRBJ2-7; 9 nucleotides align to TRBD1. The CDR3 has 14 residues. The trim removed 2 bases at V and 3 bases at J, leaving 3 bases unmatched. Germline values: CDR1 SGHTS, CDR2 YDEGEE. The CDR3 protein is CASSFWDRDYEQYF. CDR3 nucleotides: TGTGCCAGCAGCTTTTGGGACAGGGACTACGAGCAGTACTTC.

This clonotype was counted a few times. This chain connects TRBV15 to TRBJ1-2, with D unclear. Germline V gene sequence: CDR1 LNHNV, CDR2 YYDKDF (reference sequence). V gave up 6 bases and J gave up 2 bases, with 7 bases separating them. This CDR3 has 12 residues. CDR3 coding DNA: TGTGCCACCAGTATAGGAAACTATGGCTACACCTTC. This gives the protein CATSIGNYGYTF.

The DNA for the CDR3 is TGTGCCAGCCAAAGACCGGGTTTAGGGATGAACACTGAAGCTTTCTTT. This gives the protein CASQRPGLGMNTEAFF. The chain combines TRBV5-8 with TRBJ1-1; D unresolved. Germline V gene data show CDR1 as SGHTS and CDR2 as YDEGEE. CDR3 size: 16 residues. The germline V and J ends were trimmed by 7 bases and 0 bases, with 19 bases remaining between them. Complete variable domain (other parts from reference TRBV5-8 and TRBJ1-1): EAGVTQSPTHLIKTRGQQATLRCSPISGHTSVYWYQQALGLGLQFLLWYDEGEERNRGNFPPRFSGRQFPNYSSELNVNALELEDSALYLCASQRPGLGMNTEAFFGQGTRLTVV.

This chain links TRBV12-3 or TRBV12-4 with TRBJ1-1; TRBD1 matches 7 bases. The CDR3 is made up of 14 amino acids. After removal of 6 bases from V and 4 bases from J, the junction contained 8 bases not matched to a gene. CDR3 sequence (DNA): TGTGCCAGCAGAAAACAGGGGTTTGGCACTGAAGCTTTCTTT. It specifies CASRKQGFGTEAFF.

The J gene is TRBJ2-3, the V gene TRBV12-3 or TRBV12-4; TRBD2 might be the D (6 bases). The CDR3 sequence is 16 residues long. Trimming left V 9 bases short and J 0 bases short, with 19 bases between. The CDR3 DNA reads as TGTGCCAGTAGAACAGTAAGGGGAGGTAGCACAGATACGCAGTATTTT. This encodes CASRTVRGGSTDTQYF.

The rearrangement joins TRBV3-1 to TRBJ1-6; D is unresolved. CDR1 LGHDT and CDR2 YNNKEL come from the germline V gene (reference sequence). The CDR3 length is 15 residues. V was shortened by 4 bases and J by 7 bases, with 14 bases between the two germline ends. The CDR3: CASSPGSSANSPLHF. The CDR3 nucleotides read TGTGCCAGCAGCCCCGGGAGTTCCGCCAATTCACCCCTCCACTTT.

The rearrangement uses TRBV6-6 and TRBJ2-3; D perhaps matches TRBD1 (6 bases). The CDR3 is made up of 16 amino acids. Trimming took off 0 bases at V and 2 bases at J, with 12 bases between the two ends. Germline CDR1 is MNHNY and CDR2 is SVGAGI (reference sequence). The CDR3 reads CASSYSPAGVTDTQYF. The CDR3 DNA is TGTGCCAGCAGTTACTCTCCCGCAGGGGTCACAGATACGCAGTATTTT.